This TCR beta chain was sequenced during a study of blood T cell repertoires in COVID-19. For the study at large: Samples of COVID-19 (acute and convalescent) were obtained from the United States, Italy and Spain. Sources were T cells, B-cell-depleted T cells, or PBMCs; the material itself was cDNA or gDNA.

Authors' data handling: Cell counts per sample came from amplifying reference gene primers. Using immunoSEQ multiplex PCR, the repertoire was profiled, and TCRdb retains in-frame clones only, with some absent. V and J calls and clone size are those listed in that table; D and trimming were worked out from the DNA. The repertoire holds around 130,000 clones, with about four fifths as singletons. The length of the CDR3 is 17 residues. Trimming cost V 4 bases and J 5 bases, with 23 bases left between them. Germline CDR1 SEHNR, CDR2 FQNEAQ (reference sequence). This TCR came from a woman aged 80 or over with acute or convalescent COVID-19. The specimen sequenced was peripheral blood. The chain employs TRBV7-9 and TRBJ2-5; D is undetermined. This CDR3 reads CASSSVTTYLARETQYF. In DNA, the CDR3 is TGTGCCAGCAGCTCCGTTACCACGTATCTGGCGAGGGAGACCCAGTACTTC.